This T cell receptor (beta chain) stems from a study of siplizumab effects on memory and regulatory T cells. The CDR3 spans 14 residues. CDR1 is ENHRY, CDR2 SYGVKD, per germline. V lost 10 bases and J lost 6; bases outside the gene matches: 5. As for this clone: No antigen is known for it.

Only in-frame clones appear in the TCRdb table, and some are missing; sequencing was by immunoSEQ multiplex PCR. The sample records around 100,000 clones, approximately 90% being singletons. Study-level results: A minor fraction of alloreactive clones, and no more, mapped to unstimulated subsets. Naive T cells appeared more diverse than memory cells and seemed to be major alloresponse contributors. The mean Treg-derived percentage of mappable alloreactive CD4+ clones was roughly 69% with siplizumab compared with 26.9% in controls. Tregs proliferating in siplizumab cultures lacked confirmation of their suppressive function.

The receptor was derived from a human donor in good health. This sequence joins TRBV10-3 and TRBJ2-1; TRBD2 matches at 14 bases. Sample: Tregs sorted from blood. The CDR3 DNA reads as TGTGCCACAGAGACTAGCGGGAGGGCCAATGAGCAGTTCTTC. Translating gives CATETSGRANEQFF.